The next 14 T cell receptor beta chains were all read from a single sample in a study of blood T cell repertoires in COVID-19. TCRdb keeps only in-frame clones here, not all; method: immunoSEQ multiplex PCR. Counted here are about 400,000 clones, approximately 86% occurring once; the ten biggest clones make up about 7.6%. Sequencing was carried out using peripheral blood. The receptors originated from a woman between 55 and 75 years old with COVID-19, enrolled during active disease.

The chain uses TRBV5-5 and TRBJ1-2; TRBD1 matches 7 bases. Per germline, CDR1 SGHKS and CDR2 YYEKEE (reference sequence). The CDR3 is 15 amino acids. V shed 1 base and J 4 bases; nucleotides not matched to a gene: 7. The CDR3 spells CASSLRPGQLYGYTF. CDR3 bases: TGTGCCAGCAGCTTGAGGCCGGGACAGCTCTATGGCTACACCTTC.

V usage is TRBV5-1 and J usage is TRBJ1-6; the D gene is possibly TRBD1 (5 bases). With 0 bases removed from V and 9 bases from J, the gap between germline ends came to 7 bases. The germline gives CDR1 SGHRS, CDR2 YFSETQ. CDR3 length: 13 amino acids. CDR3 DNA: TGCGCCAGCAGCTTGGAAGGGGTTTCACCCCTCCACTTT. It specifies CASSLEGVSPLHF.

CDR3 protein: CASSQDRAGSGETQYF. The CDR3 bases are TGTGCCAGCAGCCAAGATCGGGCGGGGTCGGGAGAGACCCAGTACTTC. This chain joins TRBV4-2 and TRBJ2-5; TRBD2 is a possible D gene (6 bases). Germline CDR1 reads LGHNA; CDR2 reads YNFKEQ. V shed 0 bases and J shed 4 bases, with 15 bases lying between them. CDR3 length: 16 amino acids.

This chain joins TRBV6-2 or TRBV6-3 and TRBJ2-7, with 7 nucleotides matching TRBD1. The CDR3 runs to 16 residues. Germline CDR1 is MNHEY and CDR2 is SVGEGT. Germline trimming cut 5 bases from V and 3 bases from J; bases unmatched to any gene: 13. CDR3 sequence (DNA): TGTGCCAGCAGTCCGATGGACAGGCCCCCGATCTACGAGCAGTACTTC. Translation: CASSPMDRPPIYEQYF.

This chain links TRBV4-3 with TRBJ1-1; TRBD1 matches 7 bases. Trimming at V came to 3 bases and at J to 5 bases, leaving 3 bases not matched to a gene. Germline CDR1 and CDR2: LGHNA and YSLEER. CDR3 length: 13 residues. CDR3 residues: CASSHTGVTEAFF. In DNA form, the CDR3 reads TGCGCCAGCAGCCACACAGGGGTTACTGAAGCTTTCTTT.

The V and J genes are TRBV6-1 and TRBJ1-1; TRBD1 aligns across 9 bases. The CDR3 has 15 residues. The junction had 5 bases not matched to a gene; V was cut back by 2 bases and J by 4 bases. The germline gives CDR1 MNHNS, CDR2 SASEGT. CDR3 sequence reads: CASSERKTGGTEAFF. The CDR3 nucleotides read TGTGCCAGCAGTGAAAGAAAGACAGGGGGCACTGAAGCTTTCTTT.

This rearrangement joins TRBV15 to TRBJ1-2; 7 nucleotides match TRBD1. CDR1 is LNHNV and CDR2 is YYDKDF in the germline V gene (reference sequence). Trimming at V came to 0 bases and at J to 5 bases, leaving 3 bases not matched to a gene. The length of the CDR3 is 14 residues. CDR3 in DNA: TGTGCCACCAGCAGAGAAGGGGGCGGTTATGGCTACACCTTC. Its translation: CATSREGGGYGYTF.

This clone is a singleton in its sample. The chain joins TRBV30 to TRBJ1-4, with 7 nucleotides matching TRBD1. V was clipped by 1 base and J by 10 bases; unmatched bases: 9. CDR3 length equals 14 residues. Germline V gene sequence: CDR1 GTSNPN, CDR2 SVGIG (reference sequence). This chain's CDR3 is CAWSGVGGGGKLFF. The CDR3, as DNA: TGTGCCTGGAGTGGGGTAGGGGGCGGTGGAAAACTGTTTTTT. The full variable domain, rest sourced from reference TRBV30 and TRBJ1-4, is SQTIHQWPATLVQPVGSPLSLECTVEGTSNPNLYWYRQAAGRGLQLLFYSVGIGQISSEVPQNLSASRPQDRQFILSSKKLLLSDSGFYLCAWSGVGGGGKLFFGSGTQLSVL.

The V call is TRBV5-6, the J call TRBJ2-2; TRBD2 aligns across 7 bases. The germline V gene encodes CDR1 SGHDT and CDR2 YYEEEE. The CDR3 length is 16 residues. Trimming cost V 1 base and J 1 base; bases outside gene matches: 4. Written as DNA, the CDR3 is TGTGCCAGCAGCTTGACGCGGGGGATGAACACCGGGGAGCTGTTTTTT. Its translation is CASSLTRGMNTGELFF.

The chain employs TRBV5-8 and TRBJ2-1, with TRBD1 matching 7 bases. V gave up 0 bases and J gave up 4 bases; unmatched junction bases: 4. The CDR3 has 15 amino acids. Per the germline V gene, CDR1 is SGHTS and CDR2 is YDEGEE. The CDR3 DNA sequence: TGTGCCAGCAGCTTGGGACAGGGCCCATACAATGAGCAGTTCTTC. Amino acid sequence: CASSLGQGPYNEQFF.

The CDR3 DNA reads as TGTGCCACATTAACAGGCCTAAACTCTGGAAACACCATATATTTT. Encoded protein: CATLTGLNSGNTIYF. The V and J genes are TRBV10-3 and TRBJ1-3; the D gene is possibly TRBD1 (5 bases). V lost 10 bases, J lost 0 bases, and 16 bases lay in between. CDR3 length equals 15 residues. Germline loops: CDR1 ENHRY, CDR2 SYGVKD.

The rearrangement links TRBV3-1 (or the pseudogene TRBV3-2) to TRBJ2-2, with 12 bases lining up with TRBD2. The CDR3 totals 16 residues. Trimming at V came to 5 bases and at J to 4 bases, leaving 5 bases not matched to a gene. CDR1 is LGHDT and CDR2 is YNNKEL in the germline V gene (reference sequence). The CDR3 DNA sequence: TGTGCCAGCAGCAAACTAGCGGGGGGCGGCACCGGGGAGCTGTTTTTT. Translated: CASSKLAGGGTGELFF.

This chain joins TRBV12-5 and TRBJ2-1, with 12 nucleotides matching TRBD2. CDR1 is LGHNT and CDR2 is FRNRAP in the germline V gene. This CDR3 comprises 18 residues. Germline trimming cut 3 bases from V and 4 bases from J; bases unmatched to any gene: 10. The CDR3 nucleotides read TGTGCTAGTGGTTTCCTAGCGGGGGGGCCCTCCGTTTACAATGAGCAGTTCTTC. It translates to CASGFLAGGPSVYNEQFF.

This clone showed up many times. This CDR3 is CASSMRGLGQGLLRANSPLHF. The CDR3 DNA reads as TGTGCCAGTAGTATGCGTGGTTTGGGACAAGGATTGCTAAGGGCTAATTCACCCCTCCACTTT. The V call is TRBV19, the J call TRBJ1-6, with D perhaps matching TRBD1 (6 bases). The V and J ends lost 3 bases and 6 bases respectively, with 30 bases between them. This CDR3 contains 21 residues. Germline V CDR1 and CDR2: LNHDA, SQIVND (reference sequence). The variable domain in full, with the rest retrieved from reference TRBV19 and TRBJ1-6, is DGGITQSPKYLFRKEGQNVTLSCEQNLNHDAMYWYRQDPGQGLRLIYYSQIVNDFQKGDIAEGYSVSREKKESFPLTVTSAQKNPTAFYLCASSMRGLGQGLLRANSPLHFGNGTRLTVT.